The 4 T cell receptor beta chains reported below all come from one sample, sequenced in a study of T cell changes during pregnancy in multiple sclerosis. Libraries were prepared by immunoSEQ multiplex PCR; TCRdb keeps only in-frame clonotypes and omits some of them. The data show approximately 53,000 clones, over 90% seen once. The source was CD4+ T cells from peripheral blood mononuclear cells, collected after pregnancy. Every receptor here comes from a female donor in good health, enrolled as a control in a pregnancy study.

CDR3 protein: CSASPDTQYF. Written as DNA, the CDR3 is TGCAGTGCCAGTCCAGATACGCAGTATTTT. The chain employs TRBV20-1 and TRBJ2-3; D is unclear. The CDR3 length is 10 residues. Germline lookup yields CDR1 DFQATT and CDR2 SNEGSKA (reference sequence). V lost 6 bases and J lost 4, with 5 bases in between.

This chain links TRBV27 with TRBJ1-2; TRBD1 matches 7 bases. The V gene end was trimmed by 0 bases and the J gene end by 8 bases; junction bases not matched to a gene: 6. The CDR3 spans 14 residues. CDR1 is MNHEY, CDR2 SMNVEV, per germline (reference sequence). The CDR3 nucleotides are TGTGCCAGCAGTTTATCGACAGGGATGGGCGGCTACACCTTC. Translated, it gives CASSLSTGMGGYTF.

The CDR3 is CASSHRGRDTQYF. The CDR3 bases are TGTGCCAGCAGCCATAGGGGGCGGGATACGCAGTATTTT. The J gene is TRBJ2-3, the V gene TRBV5-8; 7 bases match TRBD1. This CDR3 contains 13 residues. The V gene's germline CDR1 is SGHTS and CDR2 YDEGEE. V lost 4 bases and J lost 6; bases outside the gene matches: 5.

This clone was counted once. The V gene is TRBV5-1, the J gene TRBJ2-2, with TRBD1 matching 7 bases. With 7 bases clipped from V and 5 bases from J, the junction kept 8 bases outside the gene matches. CDR1 is SGHRS and CDR2 is YFSETQ in the germline V gene. The CDR3 spans 14 residues. The CDR3 DNA reads as TGCGCCAGCGATGAGACAGGGAGTACCGGGGAGCTGTTTTTT. Protein sequence: CASDETGSTGELFF.